This T cell receptor (beta chain) was documented in a study of blood T cell repertoires in COVID-19. The trim removed 0 bases at V and 9 bases at J, leaving 12 bases unmatched. The CDR3 sequence is 16 residues long. Germline V CDR1 and CDR2: SGHAT, FQNNGV. The method was immunoSEQ multiplex PCR; TCRdb's version includes in-frame clones alone and lacks a portion of them. Among 200,000 to 250,000 clones listed, 65% to 90% were seen once. The TCR comes from a man aged 50 or older with COVID-19, enrolled during active disease. The rearrangement joins TRBV11-2 to TRBJ2-7; 9 nucleotides align to TRBD1. Material: peripheral blood. The CDR3 DNA is TGTGCCAGCAGCTTAGATGTCTGGGGCAGGGGACAGGGGCAGTACTTC. Amino acid sequence: CASSLDVWGRGQGQYF.